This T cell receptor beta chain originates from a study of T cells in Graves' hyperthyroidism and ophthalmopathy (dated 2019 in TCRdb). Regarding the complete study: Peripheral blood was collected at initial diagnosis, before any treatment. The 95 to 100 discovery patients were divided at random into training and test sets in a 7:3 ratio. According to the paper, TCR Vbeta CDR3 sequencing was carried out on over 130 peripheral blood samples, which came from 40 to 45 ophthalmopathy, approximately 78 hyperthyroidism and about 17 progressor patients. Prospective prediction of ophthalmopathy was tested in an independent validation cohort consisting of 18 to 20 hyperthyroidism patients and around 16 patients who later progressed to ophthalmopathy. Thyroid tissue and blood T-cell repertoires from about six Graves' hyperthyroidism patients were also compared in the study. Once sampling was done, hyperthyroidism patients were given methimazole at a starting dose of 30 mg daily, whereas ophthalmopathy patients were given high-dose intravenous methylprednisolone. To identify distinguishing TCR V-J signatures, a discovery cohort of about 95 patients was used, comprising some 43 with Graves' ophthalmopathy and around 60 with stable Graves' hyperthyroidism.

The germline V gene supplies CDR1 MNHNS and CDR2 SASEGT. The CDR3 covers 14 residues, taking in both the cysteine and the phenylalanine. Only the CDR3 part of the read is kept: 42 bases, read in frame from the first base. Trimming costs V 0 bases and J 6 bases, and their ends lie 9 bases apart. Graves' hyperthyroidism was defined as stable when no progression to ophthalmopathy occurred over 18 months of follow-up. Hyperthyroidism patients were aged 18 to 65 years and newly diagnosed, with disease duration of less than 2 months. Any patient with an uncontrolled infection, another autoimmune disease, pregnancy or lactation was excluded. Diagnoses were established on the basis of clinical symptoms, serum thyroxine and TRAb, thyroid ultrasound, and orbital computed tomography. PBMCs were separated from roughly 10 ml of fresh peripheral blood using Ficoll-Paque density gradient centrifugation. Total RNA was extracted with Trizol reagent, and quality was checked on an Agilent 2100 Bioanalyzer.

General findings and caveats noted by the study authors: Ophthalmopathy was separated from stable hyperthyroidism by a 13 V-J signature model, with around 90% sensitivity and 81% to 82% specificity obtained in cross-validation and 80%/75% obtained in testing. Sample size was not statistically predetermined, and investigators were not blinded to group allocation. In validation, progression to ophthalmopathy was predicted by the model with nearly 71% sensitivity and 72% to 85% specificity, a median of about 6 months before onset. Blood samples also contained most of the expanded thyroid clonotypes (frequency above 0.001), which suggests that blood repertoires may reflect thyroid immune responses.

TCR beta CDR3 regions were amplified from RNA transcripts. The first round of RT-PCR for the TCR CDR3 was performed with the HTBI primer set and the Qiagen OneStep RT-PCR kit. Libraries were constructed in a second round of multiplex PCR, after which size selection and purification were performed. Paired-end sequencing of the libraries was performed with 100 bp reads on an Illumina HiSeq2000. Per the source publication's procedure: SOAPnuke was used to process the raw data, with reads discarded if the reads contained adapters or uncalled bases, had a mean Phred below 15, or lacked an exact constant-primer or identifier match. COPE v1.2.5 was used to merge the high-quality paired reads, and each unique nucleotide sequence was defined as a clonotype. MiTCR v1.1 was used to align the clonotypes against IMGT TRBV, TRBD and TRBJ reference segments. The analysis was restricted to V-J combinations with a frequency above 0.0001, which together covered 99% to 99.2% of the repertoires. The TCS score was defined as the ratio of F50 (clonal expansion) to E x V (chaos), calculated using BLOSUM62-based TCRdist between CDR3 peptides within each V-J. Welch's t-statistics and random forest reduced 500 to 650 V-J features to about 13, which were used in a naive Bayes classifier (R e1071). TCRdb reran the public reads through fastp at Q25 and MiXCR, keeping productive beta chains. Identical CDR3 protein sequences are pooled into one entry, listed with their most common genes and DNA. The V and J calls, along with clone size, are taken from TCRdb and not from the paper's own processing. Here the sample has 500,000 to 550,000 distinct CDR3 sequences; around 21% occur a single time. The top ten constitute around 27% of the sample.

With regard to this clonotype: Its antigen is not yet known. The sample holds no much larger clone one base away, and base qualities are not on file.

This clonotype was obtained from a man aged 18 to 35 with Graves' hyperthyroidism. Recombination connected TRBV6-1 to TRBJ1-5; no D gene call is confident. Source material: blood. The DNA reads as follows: TGTGCCAGCAGTGAAGCACCGATAGCTCAGCCCCAGCATTTT. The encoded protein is CASSEAPIAQPQHF.